Included here is one T cell receptor beta chain sequence, with context. Its specificity is not known. Other nucleotide sequences from this sample produce the same CDR3. This record belongs to a study of cytomegalovirus exposure and HLA in healthy donors. CDR3 length: 11 amino acids. V was clipped by 3 bases and J by 4 bases, with 6 bases between them. Germline CDR1 is DFQATT and CDR2 is SNEGSKA (reference sequence). General observations from the study: Clusters of TCRs from the first cohort tended to co-occur in the roughly 120 validation repertoires (as a later analysis found). It was reported that the classifier diagnosed cytomegalovirus status with high specificity and sensitivity in both the original and validation cohorts.

Libraries were prepared by immunoSEQ multiplex PCR; TCRdb keeps only in-frame clonotypes and omits some of them. The table has fewer than 250,000 clones, roughly 89% seen once; the top ten hold about 3%. Sequencing was done on a sample of PBMCs. The receptor's source is a man younger than 30 in good health and CMV-seronegative. The genes are TRBV20-1 and TRBJ1-1; D gene uncertain. Here the CDR3 reads CSARAGTEAFF. CDR3 coding DNA: TGCAGTGCTAGGGCGGGCACTGAAGCTTTCTTT.